One and the same sample provided the 20 T cell receptor beta chains below, sequenced in a study of T cells in tumors and immune-related adverse events. TCRdb's copy holds only in-frame clones and misses some; the assay was immunoSEQ multiplex PCR. This sample has around 10,000 clones, with 85% to 95% found just once. This specimen was lymph node tissue, taken from a patient treated with anti-PD-1 therapy. The source of these receptors is a female donor with metastatic renal cell carcinoma.

The chain links TRBV13 to TRBJ2-3; 8 positions agree with TRBD1. The CDR3 length is 14 residues. Germline V gene data show CDR1 as PRHDT and CDR2 as FYEKMQ (reference sequence). With V trimmed by 3 bases and J by 6 bases, 5 bases remained unmatched. CDR3 bases: TGTGCCAGCAGCTTCGAGACAGGGGCGGATACGCAGTATTTT. This gives the protein CASSFETGADTQYF. Filled out from reference TRBV13 and TRBJ2-3, the complete variable domain reads AAGVIQSPRHLIKEKRETATLKCYPIPRHDTVYWYQQGPGQDPQFLISFYEKMQSDKGSIPDRFSAQQFSDYHSELNMSSLELGDSALYFCASSFETGADTQYFGPGTRLTVL.

V and J are TRBV7-9 and TRBJ1-4, with 7 bases aligning to TRBD1. Germline lookup yields CDR1 SEHNR and CDR2 FQNEAQ (reference sequence). This CDR3 contains 14 residues. With 5 bases clipped from V and 7 bases from J, the junction kept 7 bases outside the gene matches. CDR3 sequence (DNA): TGTGCCAGCAGCGTCGACAGGGTAGCTGAAAAACTGTTTTTT. This translates into CASSVDRVAEKLFF.

The gene calls are TRBV5-1 and TRBJ2-7, with D possibly TRBD1 on 6 matching bases. Germline CDR1 SGHRS, CDR2 YFSETQ. This CDR3 comprises 18 residues. V gave up 4 bases and J gave up 0 bases, with 23 bases separating them. The CDR3 DNA is TGCGCCAGCAGCCCCGGACGTACCAGGGGCCGGAACTCCTACGAGCAGTACTTC. Its translation is CASSPGRTRGRNSYEQYF.

The chain recombines TRBV18 with TRBJ1-4; D might be TRBD1 (5 bases). Deletions cut 5 bases from V and 2 bases from J, with 18 bases between. This CDR3 comprises 17 residues. The germline gives CDR1 KGHSH, CDR2 LQKENI. CDR3 sequence (DNA): TGTGCCAGCTCATCGCAAGCTGTCGGGGCTACTAATGAAAAACTGTTTTTT. The encoded protein is CASSSQAVGATNEKLFF.

In this sample, this clone turned up a few times. The genes are TRBV19 and TRBJ1-5; D gene ambiguous. CDR1 is LNHDA and CDR2 is SQIVND in the germline V gene (reference sequence). The CDR3 is 15 residues long. Trimming removed 3 bases from V and 0 bases from J, with 9 bases in between. The CDR3 sequence: CASSILGNSNQPQHF. The CDR3 DNA reads TGTGCCAGTAGTATCTTGGGAAATAGCAATCAGCCCCAGCATTTT.

In DNA, the CDR3 is TGTGCCAGCAGCCGGTTAGCGGGGGGGAACTACAATGAGCAGTTCTTC. It translates to CASSRLAGGNYNEQFF. V usage is TRBV6-6 and J usage is TRBJ2-1, with 11 positions matching TRBD2. Germline lookup yields CDR1 MNHNY and CDR2 SVGAGI (reference sequence). This CDR3 contains 16 residues. Trimming cost V 6 bases and J 3 bases; bases outside gene matches: 7.

In nucleotides, the CDR3 is TGTGCCAGCAGCCCGAGACTAGCGGGGAGGGTAGAGCAAGAGACCCAGTACTTC. It yields the protein CASSPRLAGRVEQETQYF. The rearrangement joins TRBV9 to TRBJ2-5, with 11 bases identical to TRBD2. From germline, CDR1 is SGDLS and CDR2 YYNGEE. The length of the CDR3 is 18 residues. Germline trimming cut 4 bases from V and 2 bases from J; bases unmatched to any gene: 13.

The rearrangement joins TRBV7-2 to TRBJ2-1; maybe TRBD1 (6 bases). The germline gives CDR1 SGHTA, CDR2 FQGNSA. Trimming shortened V by 6 bases and J by 5 bases, and 14 bases separated the two germline ends. The CDR3 spans 14 residues. As DNA, the CDR3 is TGTGCCAGCAGTTATAGGGGGATCGACAATGAGCAGTTCTTC. Amino acids: CASSYRGIDNEQFF. The whole variable domain, filled in from reference TRBV7-2 and TRBJ2-1, reads GAGVSQSPSNKVTEKGKDVELRCDPISGHTALYWYRQSLGQGLEFLIYFQGNSAPDKSGLPSDRFSAERTGGSVSTLTIQRTQQEDSAVYLCASSYRGIDNEQFFGPGTRLTVL.

The CDR3 DNA follows: TGTGCCAGCAGGAGCCCCCACCCCCCCTACGAGCAGTACTTC. Translating it yields CASRSPHPPYEQYF. V usage is TRBV25-1 and J usage is TRBJ2-7; D gene ambiguous. Trimming took off 6 bases at V and 2 bases at J, with 14 bases between the two ends. Germline V gene data show CDR1 as MGHDK and CDR2 as SYGVNS. CDR3 size: 14 residues.

The chain is built from TRBV5-4 and TRBJ1-1, with D unclear. CDR3 length: 14 amino acids. V lost 0 bases and J 1 base, leaving 7 bases between the germline ends. CDR1 SGHNT and CDR2 YYREEE come from the germline V gene (reference sequence). CDR3 DNA: TGTGCCAGCAGCTTGGGGCAGACGAACACTGAAGCTTTCTTT. Translating it yields CASSLGQTNTEAFF.

The chain links TRBV19 to TRBJ2-3; D is unresolved. The V end was cut by 3 bases, the J end by 2 bases, with 12 bases between. From germline, CDR1 is LNHDA and CDR2 SQIVND (reference sequence). This CDR3 is 15 amino acids long. The CDR3 is CASSIAIQFTDTQYF. The CDR3, as DNA: TGTGCCAGTAGTATTGCGATTCAATTCACAGATACGCAGTATTTT.

The chain links TRBV5-1 to TRBJ1-2; TRBD1 matches 7 bases. After removal of 4 bases from V and 2 bases from J, the junction contained 2 bases not matched to a gene. This CDR3 contains 13 residues. Germline V gives CDR1 SGHRS, CDR2 YFSETQ. The CDR3 region is CASSGGQNYGYTF. The CDR3 DNA reads TGCGCCAGCAGCGGGGGACAGAACTATGGCTACACCTTC.

This chain uses TRBV27 with TRBJ1-2, with 7 bases identical to TRBD1. CDR1 and CDR2 from the germline V gene are MNHEY and SMNVEV (reference sequence). Losses at the gene ends were 3 bases for V and 2 bases for J; bases not matched to a gene: 12. The CDR3 sequence is 17 residues long. CDR3 in DNA: TGTGCCAGCAGTTTCCGACCTGACAGGGCGGGGAACTATGGCTACACCTTC. Protein product: CASSFRPDRAGNYGYTF.

V gene TRBV28 combines with J gene TRBJ1-2; D uncertain. The germline V gene encodes CDR1 MDHEN and CDR2 SYDVKM. CDR3 length: 11 amino acids. Trimming left V 0 bases short and J 8 bases short, with 4 bases between. CDR3 sequence reads: CASSLWGGYTF. Written as DNA, the CDR3 is TGTGCCAGCAGTTTATGGGGCGGCTACACCTTC.

This clone has just one count. The chain couples TRBV11-3 to TRBJ2-1; D is unresolved. The CDR3 contains 13 residues. V lost 5 bases, J lost 0 bases, and 5 bases lay in between. Germline V gene data show CDR1 as SGHNT and CDR2 as YENEEA. The CDR3 region is CASSPASYNEQFF. The CDR3 bases are TGTGCCAGCAGCCCGGCCTCCTACAATGAGCAGTTCTTC.

The chain carries TRBV5-5 and TRBJ2-7, with 7 bases fitting TRBD1. This CDR3 contains 14 residues. Germline-derived CDR1 and CDR2 are SGHKS and YYEKEE (reference sequence). V lost 4 bases to trimming and J lost 2 bases; unmatched junction nucleotides: 6. CDR3 bases: TGTGCCAGCAGCCTGACAGGGAAGACCTACGAGCAGTACTTC. Translation gives CASSLTGKTYEQYF.

The chain is built from TRBV6-1 and TRBJ2-7; either TRBD1 or TRBD2 may supply D (5 bases each). This CDR3 contains 14 residues. Germline V gives CDR1 MNHNS, CDR2 SASEGT. The V end lost 2 bases, the J end lost 4 bases, and 12 bases lay between the germline ends. The CDR3 DNA follows: TGTGCCAGCAGTGAAAGCGGCAGGGTTTACGAGCAGTACTTC. Its protein is CASSESGRVYEQYF.

The V and J genes are TRBV5-4 and TRBJ1-2, with a possible D match to TRBD1 (5 bases). V was clipped by 0 bases and J by 1 base, with 10 bases between them. Germline CDR1 SGHNT, CDR2 YYREEE (reference sequence). The CDR3 totals 15 residues. The CDR3 coding sequence is TGTGCCAGCAGCTTGGGTACAGGTTTTAACTATGGCTACACCTTC. Its translation is CASSLGTGFNYGYTF.

This chain links TRBV7-2 with TRBJ2-3; TRBD1 is a possible D gene (5 bases). Germline V gives CDR1 SGHTA, CDR2 FQGNSA. Trimming took 7 bases from V and 3 from J, leaving 17 bases between them. The CDR3 is 15 residues long. Written as DNA, the CDR3 is TGTGCCAGCACCGCGGTAAAGGGGTGGACAGATACGCAGTATTTT. Translation gives CASTAVKGWTDTQYF.

The chain has TRBV5-4 and TRBJ2-7; TRBD2 agrees at 13 bases. Germline-derived CDR1 and CDR2 are SGHNT and YYREEE (reference sequence). Unmatched junction bases numbered 5, after V lost 4 bases and J lost 4 bases. The CDR3 sequence is 15 residues long. Written as DNA, the CDR3 is TGTGCCAGCAGCCCCTGGACTAGCGGGAGTTACGAGCAGTACTTC. It is translated as CASSPWTSGSYEQYF.